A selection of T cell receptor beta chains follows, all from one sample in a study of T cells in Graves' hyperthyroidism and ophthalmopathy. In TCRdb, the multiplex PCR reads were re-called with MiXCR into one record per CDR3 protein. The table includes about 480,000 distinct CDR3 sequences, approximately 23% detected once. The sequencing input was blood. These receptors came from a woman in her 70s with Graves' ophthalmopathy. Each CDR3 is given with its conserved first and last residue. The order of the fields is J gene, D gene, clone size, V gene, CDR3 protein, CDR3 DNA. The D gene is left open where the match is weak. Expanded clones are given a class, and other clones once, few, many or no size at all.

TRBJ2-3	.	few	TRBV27	CASSKDRRPLLGDTQYF	TGTGCCAGCAGTAAGGACCGGAGGCCCCTGTTGGGAGATACGCAGTATTTT
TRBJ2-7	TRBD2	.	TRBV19	CASSIRTGGEQYF	TGTGCCAGTAGTATTCGGACGGGAGGCGAGCAGTACTTC
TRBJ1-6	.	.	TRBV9	CASSARSSYNSPLHF	TGTGCCAGCAGCGCCCGGAGCTCCTATAATTCACCCCTCCACTTT
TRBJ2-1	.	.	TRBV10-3	CAISESHRGTEQFF	TGTGCCATCAGTGAGTCCCATCGGGGCACGGAGCAGTTCTTC
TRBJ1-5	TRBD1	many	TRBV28	CASSSLPYRGGNQPQHF	TGTGCCAGCAGTTCCTTACCCTACAGGGGTGGCAATCAGCCCCAGCATTTT
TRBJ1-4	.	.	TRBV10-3	CATQVDEKLFF	TGTGCCACCCAGGTGGACGAAAAACTGTTTTTT
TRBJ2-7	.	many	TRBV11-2	CASSFWASNSYEQYF	TGTGCCAGCAGTTTCTGGGCCTCAAACTCCTACGAGCAGTACTTC
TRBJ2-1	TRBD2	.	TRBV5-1	CASSFMASGTYNEQFF	TGCGCCAGCAGCTTCATGGCTAGCGGTACCTACAATGAGCAGTTCTTC
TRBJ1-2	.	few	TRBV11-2	CASSLDTGSYGYTF	TGTGCCAGCAGCTTAGACACAGGGAGCTATGGCTACACCTTC
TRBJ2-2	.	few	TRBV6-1	CASSGDLHGELFF	TGTGCCAGCAGTGGGGACCTCCACGGGGAGCTGTTTTTT
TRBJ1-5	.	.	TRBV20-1	CSARDQQGPLGNQPQHF	TGCAGTGCTAGAGATCAGCAGGGGCCCTTGGGCAATCAGCCCCAGCATTTT
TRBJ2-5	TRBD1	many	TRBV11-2	CASSPGTGGYETQYF	TGTGCCAGCAGCCCGGGGACAGGTGGTTACGAGACCCAGTACTTC
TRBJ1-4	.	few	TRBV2	CASSGHVDEKLFF	TGTGCCAGCAGTGGTCACGTAGATGAAAAACTGTTTTTT
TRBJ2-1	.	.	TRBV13	CASSFGTRGASEQFF	TGTGCCAGCAGCTTCGGGACCCGAGGTGCCTCTGAGCAGTTCTTC
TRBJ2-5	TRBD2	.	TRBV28	CASSTPSGTTSLLDF	TGTGCCAGCAGTACTCCTTCCGGGACTACCTCCTTATTGGACTTC
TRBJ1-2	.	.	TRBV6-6	CASSYGAGGNYGYTF	TGTGCCAGCAGTTACGGGGCGGGGGGTAACTATGGCTACACCTTC
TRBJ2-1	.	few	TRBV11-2	CASSLDQGGLNNEQFF	TGTGCCAGCAGCTTAGATCAGGGTGGGCTGAACAATGAGCAGTTCTTC
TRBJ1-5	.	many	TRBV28	CASREGLAMGQPQHF	TGTGCCAGCAGAGAGGGGTTAGCAATGGGGCAGCCCCAGCATTTT
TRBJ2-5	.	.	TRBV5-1	CASRFQQGSGQETQYF	TGCGCCAGCAGATTCCAACAGGGTTCAGGGCAAGAGACCCAGTACTTC
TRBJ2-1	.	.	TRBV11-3	CASSLDDGTYNEQFF	TGTGCCAGCAGCTTAGACGATGGGACTTACAATGAGCAGTTCTTC
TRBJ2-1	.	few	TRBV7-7	CASSPLGGGSNEQFF	TGTGCTAGCAGCCCCCTGGGGGGAGGCTCGAATGAGCAGTTCTTC
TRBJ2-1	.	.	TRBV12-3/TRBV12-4	CASSLSRLYNEQFF	TGTGCCAGCAGTTTAAGCAGGCTCTACAATGAGCAGTTCTTC
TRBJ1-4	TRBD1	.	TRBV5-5	CASSLGPGQGFGTNEKLFF	TGTGCCAGCAGCTTGGGACCGGGACAGGGTTTTGGAACTAATGAAAAACTGTTTTTT
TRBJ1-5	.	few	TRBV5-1	CASTFNVGLQPQHF	TGCGCCAGCACCTTCAACGTGGGGTTGCAGCCCCAGCATTTT
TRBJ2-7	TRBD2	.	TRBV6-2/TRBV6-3	CASRGGTSGRMYEQYF	TGTGCCAGCAGGGGGGGGACTAGCGGGAGAATGTACGAGCAGTACTTC
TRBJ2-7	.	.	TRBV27	CASSFVGGATYEQYF	TGTGCCAGCAGTTTTGTTGGGGGGGCAACCTACGAGCAGTACTTC
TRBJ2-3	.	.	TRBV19	CASSIGGTDTQYF	TGTGCCAGTAGTATAGGAGGAACAGATACGCAGTATTTT
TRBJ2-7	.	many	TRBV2	CASQARGEGEQYF	TGTGCCAGCCAGGCTAGGGGAGAGGGCGAGCAGTACTTC
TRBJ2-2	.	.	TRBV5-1	CASSLGSGLTGELFF	TGCGCCAGCAGCTTGGGTAGCGGTCTTACCGGGGAGCTGTTTTTT
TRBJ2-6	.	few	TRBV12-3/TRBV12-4	CASRDTSGANVLTF	TGTGCCAGCAGGGACACTTCTGGGGCCAACGTCCTGACTTTC
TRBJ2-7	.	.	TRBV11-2	CANSLGGWVGEQYF	TGTGCCAACAGCTTAGGTGGGTGGGTAGGCGAGCAGTACTTC
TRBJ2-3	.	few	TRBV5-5	CASSRGTVTTTDTQYF	TGTGCCAGCAGCAGAGGGACCGTTACTACCACAGATACGCAGTATTTT
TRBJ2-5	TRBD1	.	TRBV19	CASAPQGARETQYF	TGTGCCAGTGCGCCACAGGGGGCAAGGGAGACCCAGTACTTC
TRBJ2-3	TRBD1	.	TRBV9	CASSKTGANIDTQYF	TGTGCCAGCAGCAAGACAGGGGCTAATATTGATACGCAGTATTTT
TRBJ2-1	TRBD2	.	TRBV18	CASSLSSGANNEQFF	TGTGCCAGCTCACTGTCTAGCGGTGCGAACAATGAGCAGTTCTTC
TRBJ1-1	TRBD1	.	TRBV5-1	CASSNMGQVGTEAFF	TGCGCCAGCAGCAATATGGGACAGGTGGGCACTGAAGCTTTCTTT
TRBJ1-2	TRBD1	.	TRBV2	CASRGGTGTYGYTF	TGTGCCAGCAGGGGGGGGACAGGGACCTATGGCTACACCTTC
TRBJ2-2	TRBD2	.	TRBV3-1	CASSPSTSGSLGGELFF	TGTGCCAGCAGCCCATCAACTAGCGGGAGTTTGGGCGGGGAGCTGTTTTTT
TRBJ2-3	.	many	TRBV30	CAWREFVVGTQYF	TGTGCCTGGAGAGAGTTCGTAGTGGGTACGCAGTATTTT
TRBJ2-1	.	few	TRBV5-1	CASSLVSLHEQFF	TGCGCCAGCAGCTTGGTTTCATTGCATGAGCAGTTCTTC
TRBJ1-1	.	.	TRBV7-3	CASSLMGGIVASPQAFF	TGTGCCAGCAGCTTAATGGGGGGGATTGTGGCCTCCCCTCAAGCTTTCTTT
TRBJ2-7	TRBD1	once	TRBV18	CASSPTGGQGYEQYF	TGTGCCAGCTCACCAACAGGGGGCCAGGGATACGAGCAGTACTTC
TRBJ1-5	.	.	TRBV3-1	CASSQVSSNQPQHF	TGTGCCAGCAGCCAAGTATCCAGTAATCAGCCCCAGCATTTT
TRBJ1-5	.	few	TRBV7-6	CASSPGQNSNQPQHF	TGTGCCAGCAGCCCCGGACAGAATAGCAATCAGCCCCAGCATTTT
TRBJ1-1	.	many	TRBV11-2	CASSPMRTEAFF	TGTGCCAGCAGCCCCATGAGAACTGAAGCTTTCTTT
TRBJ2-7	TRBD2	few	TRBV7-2	CASSPVAGGGEQYF	TGTGCCAGCAGCCCAGTAGCGGGAGGGGGCGAGCAGTACTTC
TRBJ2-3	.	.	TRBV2	CAGSRVGDTQYF	TGTGCCGGCAGCAGGGTTGGAGATACGCAGTATTTT
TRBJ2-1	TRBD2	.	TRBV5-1	CASSLGGTSGYNEQFF	TGTGCCAGCAGCTTGGGCGGGACTAGCGGCTACAATGAGCAGTTCTTC
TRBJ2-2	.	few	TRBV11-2	CASSSLRVRTGELFF	TGTGCCAGCAGCTCTCTCAGGGTCCGCACCGGGGAGCTGTTTTTT
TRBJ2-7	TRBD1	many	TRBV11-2	CASSRMTGATYEQYF	TGTGCCAGCAGCCGGATGACAGGGGCTACCTACGAGCAGTACTTC
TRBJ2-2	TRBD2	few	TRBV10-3	CAISGGGGEFNTGELFF	TGTGCCATCAGTGGGGGGGGGGGGGAGTTCAACACCGGGGAGCTGTTTTTT
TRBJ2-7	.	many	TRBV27	CASSLTFISYEQYF	TGTGCCAGCAGTTTAACGTTTATTTCCTACGAGCAGTACTTC
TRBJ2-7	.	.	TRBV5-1	CASSRPGTNFHEQYF	TGCGCCAGCAGCAGGCCCGGGACAAATTTCCACGAGCAGTACTTC
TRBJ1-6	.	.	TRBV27	CASSAIWLTVNSPLHF	TGTGCCAGCAGTGCGATTTGGCTAACCGTAAATTCACCCCTCCACTTT
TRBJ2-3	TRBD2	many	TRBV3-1	CASSRPGLAASDTQYF	TGTGCCAGCAGCCGACCTGGACTAGCAGCCTCGGATACGCAGTATTTT
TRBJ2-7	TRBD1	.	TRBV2	CASGDSSYEQYF	TGTGCCAGCGGGGACAGTTCCTACGAGCAGTACTTC
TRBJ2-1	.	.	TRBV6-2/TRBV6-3	CASRRQTWDGRHNEQFF	TGTGCCAGCCGAAGACAGACCTGGGACGGTCGCCACAATGAGCAGTTCTTC
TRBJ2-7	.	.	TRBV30	CAWSVLSSEQYF	TGTGCCTGGAGTGTACTCTCGAGCGAGCAGTACTTC
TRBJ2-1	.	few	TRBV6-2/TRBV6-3	CASSYALGEQFF	TGTGCCAGCAGTTATGCCCTAGGTGAGCAGTTCTTC
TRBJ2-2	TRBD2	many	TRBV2	CASMGLGNTGELFF	TGTGCCAGCATGGGACTAGGCAACACCGGGGAGCTGTTTTTT